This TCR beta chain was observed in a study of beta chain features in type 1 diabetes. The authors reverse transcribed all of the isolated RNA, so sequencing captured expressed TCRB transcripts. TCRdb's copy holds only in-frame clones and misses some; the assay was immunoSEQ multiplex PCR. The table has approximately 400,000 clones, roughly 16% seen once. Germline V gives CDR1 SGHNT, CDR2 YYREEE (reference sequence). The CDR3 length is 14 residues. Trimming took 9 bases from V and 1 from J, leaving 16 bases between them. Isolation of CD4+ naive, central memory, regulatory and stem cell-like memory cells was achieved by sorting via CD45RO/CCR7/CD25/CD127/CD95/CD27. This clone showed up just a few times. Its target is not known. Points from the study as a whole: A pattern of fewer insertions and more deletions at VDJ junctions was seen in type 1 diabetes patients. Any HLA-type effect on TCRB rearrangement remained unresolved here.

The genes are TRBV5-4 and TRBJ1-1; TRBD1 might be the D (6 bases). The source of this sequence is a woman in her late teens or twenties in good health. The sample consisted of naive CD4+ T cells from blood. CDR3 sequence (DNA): TGTGCCACCCTTCGAGGGGGATCGAACACTGAAGCTTTCTTT. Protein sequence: CATLRGGSNTEAFF.